This T cell receptor (beta chain) derives from a study of T cell repertoires in cytomegalovirus infection. At the level of the study: Public TCR beta signatures marked donors with CMV infection and the matching HLA. Findings and limits, study-wide: Cumulative public TCR beta family frequency identified CMV carriers with the relevant HLA. HLA-C-restricted CMV clonotypes gave the most frequent clonotype in two of eight donors.

Of note for this clonotype: Its matching antigen is unknown.

The germline gives CDR1 MNHEY, CDR2 SVGAGI. The CDR3 runs to 16 residues. Trimming removed 6 bases at V and 3 bases at J, with 20 bases between. TCRdb re-called the reads with MiXCR, one entry per CDR3 protein. This sample has hundreds of thousands of distinct CDR3 sequences, with about 24% found just once. The chain links TRBV6-5 to TRBJ2-5; D might be TRBD1 (5 bases). The sequence came from a human donor in good health (CMV status not recorded). Some clones in this sample may be carry-over from other donors' samples. Sequenced: CD8+ T cells from PBMCs. The CDR3 loop is CASSSKFRGRKETQYF. The CDR3 DNA follows: TGTGCCAGCAGCTCGAAATTTAGGGGAAGAAAAGAGACCCAGTACTTC.